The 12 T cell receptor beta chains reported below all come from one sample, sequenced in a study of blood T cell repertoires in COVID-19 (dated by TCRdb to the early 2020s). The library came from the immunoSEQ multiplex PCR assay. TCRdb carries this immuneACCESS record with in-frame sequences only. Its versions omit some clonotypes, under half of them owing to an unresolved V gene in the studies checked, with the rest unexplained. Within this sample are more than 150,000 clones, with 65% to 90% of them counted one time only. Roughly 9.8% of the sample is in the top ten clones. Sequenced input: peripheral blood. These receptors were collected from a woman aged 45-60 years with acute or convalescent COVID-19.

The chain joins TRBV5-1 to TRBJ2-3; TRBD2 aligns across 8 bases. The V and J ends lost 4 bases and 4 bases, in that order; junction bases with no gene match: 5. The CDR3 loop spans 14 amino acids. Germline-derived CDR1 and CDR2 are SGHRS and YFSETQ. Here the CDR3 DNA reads TGCGCCAGCAGCCCCGGGGGGGGCGCAGATACGCAGTATTTT. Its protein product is CASSPGGGADTQYF.

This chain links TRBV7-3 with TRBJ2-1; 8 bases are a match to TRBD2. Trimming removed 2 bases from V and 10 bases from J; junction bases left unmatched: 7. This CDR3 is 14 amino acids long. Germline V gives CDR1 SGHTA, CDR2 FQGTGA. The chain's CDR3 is CASSLQVTSDEQFF. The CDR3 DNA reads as TGTGCCAGCAGCTTACAAGTGACTAGCGACGAGCAGTTCTTC.

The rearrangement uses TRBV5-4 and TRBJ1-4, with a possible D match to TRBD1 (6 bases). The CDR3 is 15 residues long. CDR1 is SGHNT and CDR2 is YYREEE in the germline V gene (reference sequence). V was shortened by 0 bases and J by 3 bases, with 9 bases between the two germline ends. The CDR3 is CASSLAQGPNEKLFF. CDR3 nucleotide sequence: TGTGCCAGCAGCTTGGCACAGGGCCCTAATGAAAAACTGTTTTTT.

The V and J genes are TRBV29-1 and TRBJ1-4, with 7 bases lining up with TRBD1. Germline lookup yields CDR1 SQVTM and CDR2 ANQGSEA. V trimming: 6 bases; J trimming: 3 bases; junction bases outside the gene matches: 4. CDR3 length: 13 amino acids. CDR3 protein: CSVKGASNEKLFF. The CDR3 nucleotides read TGCAGCGTCAAGGGGGCTTCTAATGAAAAACTGTTTTTT.

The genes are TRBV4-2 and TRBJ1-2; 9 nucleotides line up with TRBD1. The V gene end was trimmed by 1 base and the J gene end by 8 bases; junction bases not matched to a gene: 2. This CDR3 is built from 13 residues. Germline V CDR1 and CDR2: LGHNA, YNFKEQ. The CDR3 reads CASSQGTGEGYTF. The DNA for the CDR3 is TGTGCCAGCAGCCAAGGGACAGGGGAAGGCTACACCTTC.

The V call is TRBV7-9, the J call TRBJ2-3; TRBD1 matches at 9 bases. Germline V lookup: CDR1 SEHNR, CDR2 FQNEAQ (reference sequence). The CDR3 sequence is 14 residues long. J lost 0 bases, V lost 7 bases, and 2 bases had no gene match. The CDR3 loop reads CASTGTGSTDTQYF. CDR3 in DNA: TGTGCCAGCACCGGGACAGGGAGCACAGATACGCAGTATTTT.

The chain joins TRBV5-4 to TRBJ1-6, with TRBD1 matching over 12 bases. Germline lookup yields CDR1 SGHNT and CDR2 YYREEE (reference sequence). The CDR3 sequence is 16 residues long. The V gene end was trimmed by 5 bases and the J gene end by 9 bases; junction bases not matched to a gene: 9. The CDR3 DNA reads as TGTGCCAGCAGATCCGGGACAGGGGGCGAGGGTTCACCCCTCCACTTT. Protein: CASRSGTGGEGSPLHF.

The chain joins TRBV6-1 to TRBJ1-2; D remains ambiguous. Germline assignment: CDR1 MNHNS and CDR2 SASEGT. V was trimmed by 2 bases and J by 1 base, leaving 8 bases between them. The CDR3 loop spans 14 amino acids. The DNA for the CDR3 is TGTGCCAGCAGTGAATGGCAGTTTAACTATGGCTACACCTTC. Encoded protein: CASSEWQFNYGYTF.

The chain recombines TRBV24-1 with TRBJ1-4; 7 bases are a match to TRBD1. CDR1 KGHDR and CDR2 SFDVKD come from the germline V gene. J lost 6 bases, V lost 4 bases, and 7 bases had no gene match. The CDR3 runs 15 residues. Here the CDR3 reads CATSDSGTEDEKLFF. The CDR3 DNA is TGTGCCACCAGTGACTCCGGGACAGAGGATGAAAAACTGTTTTTT.

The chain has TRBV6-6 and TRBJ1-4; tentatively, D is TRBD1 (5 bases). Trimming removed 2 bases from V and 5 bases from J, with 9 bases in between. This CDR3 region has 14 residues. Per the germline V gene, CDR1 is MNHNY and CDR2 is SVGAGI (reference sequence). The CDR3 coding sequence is TGTGCCAGCAGTTACGCCGGGGGGAATGAAAAACTGTTTTTT. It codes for CASSYAGGNEKLFF.

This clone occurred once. The chain's CDR3 is CASSPDSNQPQHF. CDR3 nucleotides: TGCGCCAGCAGCCCGGACAGTAATCAGCCCCAGCATTTT. This chain connects TRBV5-1 to TRBJ1-5; tentative D call: TRBD1 (6 bases). Germline assignment: CDR1 SGHRS and CDR2 YFSETQ. This CDR3 is built from 13 residues. V was cut by 4 bases and J by 4 bases, with 9 bases left in between.

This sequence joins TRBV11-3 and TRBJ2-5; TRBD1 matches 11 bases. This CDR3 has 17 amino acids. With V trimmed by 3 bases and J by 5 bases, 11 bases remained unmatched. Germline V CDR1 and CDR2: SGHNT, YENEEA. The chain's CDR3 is CASSLVSGTGGSETQYF. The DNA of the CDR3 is TGTGCCAGCAGCTTGGTGTCCGGGACAGGGGGATCTGAGACCCAGTACTTC. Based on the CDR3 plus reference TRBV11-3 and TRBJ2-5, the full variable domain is EAGVVQSPRYKIIEKKQPVAFWCNPISGHNTLYWYLQNLGQGPELLIRYENEEAVDDSQLPKDRFSAERLKGVDSTLKIQPAELGDSAVYLCASSLVSGTGGSETQYFGPGTRLLVL.